In this sample, the clone carrying this T cell receptor beta chain turned up a few times. Its cognate antigen is unknown. Noted time point: newly diagnosed GD, antithyroid drugs for less than 3 months. Making the TCR library involved RNA that had been extracted from PBMCs. Researchers made TCR beta libraries by using iRepertoire HTBI primers and running Arm-PCR on CDR3 regions. TCRdb ran MiXCR on the multiplex PCR reads and lists one entry per CDR3 protein. This table has fewer than 500,000 distinct CDR3 sequences, about a sixth appearing once. This sample was included in a study of regulatory T cells in long-lasting Graves disease. About the research overall: Graves' patients who were just diagnosed had used antithyroid drugs for under 3 months. Study-wide findings and caveats: Favored gene segments in persistent disease were TRBV28, TRBJ1-2 and TRBJ2-5.

Germline trimming cut 4 bases from V and 2 bases from J; bases unmatched to any gene: 10. Germline CDR1 and CDR2: SGHNT and YYREEE (reference sequence). The length of the CDR3 is 16 residues. The data were also submitted as part of a second study, on T cells in Graves' hyperthyroidism and ophthalmopathy. That publication notes: During a first-round RT-PCR of the TCR CDR3, the HTBI primer set was used. Clonotypes that were expanded in thyroid above 0.001 mostly appeared in blood too.

The chain is built from TRBV5-4 and TRBJ2-7; 9 bases align to TRBD2. Sample: peripheral blood mononuclear cells (PBMCs), taken at new diagnosis, from a patient treated with antithyroid drugs. This receptor was identified in a man aged 40-55 years with Graves disease. The CDR3 region is CASSKTSGLAAYEQYF. CDR3 in DNA: TGTGCCAGCAGCAAGACTAGCGGCCTTGCAGCCTACGAGCAGTACTTC.